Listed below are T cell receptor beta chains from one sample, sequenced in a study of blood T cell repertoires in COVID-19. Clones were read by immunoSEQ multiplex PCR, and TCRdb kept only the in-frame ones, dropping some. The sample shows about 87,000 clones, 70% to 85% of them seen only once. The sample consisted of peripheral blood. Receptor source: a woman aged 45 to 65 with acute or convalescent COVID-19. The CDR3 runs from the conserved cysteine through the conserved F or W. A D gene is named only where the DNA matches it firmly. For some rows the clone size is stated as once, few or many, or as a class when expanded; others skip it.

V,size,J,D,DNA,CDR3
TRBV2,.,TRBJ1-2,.,TGTGCCAGCAGTGGCGGCAGCATTTTGGCTGGCTACACCTTC,CASSGGSILAGYTF
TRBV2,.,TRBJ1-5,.,TGTGCCAGCAGTGAAGGGAACAGCTTTAGCAATCAGCCCCAGCATTTT,CASSEGNSFSNQPQHF
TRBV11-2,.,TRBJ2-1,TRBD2,TGTGCCAGCAGCTCCCCAACGAGCGGGGGTGAGCAGTTCTTC,CASSSPTSGGEQFF
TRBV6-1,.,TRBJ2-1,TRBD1,TGTGCCAGCAGTGAACTGGGGGACAGGGGATTCTTC,CASSELGDRGFF
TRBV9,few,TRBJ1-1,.,TGTGCCAGCAGCCCCGGACAGATGAACACTGAAGCTTTCTTT,CASSPGQMNTEAFF
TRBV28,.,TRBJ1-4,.,TGTGCCAGCACTCGGGACAACGCCTATGAAAAACTGTTTTTT,CASTRDNAYEKLFF
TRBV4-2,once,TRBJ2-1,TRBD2,TGTGCCAGCAGCCAAGATAGTAGCGGGGGGGCGCGTAAGCAGTTCTTC,CASSQDSSGGARKQFF
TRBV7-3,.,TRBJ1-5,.,TGTGCCAGCAGCTTAAAGCAGGTTCACAATCAGCCCCAGCATTTT,CASSLKQVHNQPQHF
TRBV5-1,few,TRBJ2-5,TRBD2,TGCGCCAGCAGCTTCCTCCCGGCTGGTTCTAGCGGGGGCCCGCAAGAGACCCAGTACTTC,CASSFLPAGSSGGPQETQYF
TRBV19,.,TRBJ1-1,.,TGTGCCAGTAACGAAGGATGGGAGTTGAACACTGAAGCTTTCTTT,CASNEGWELNTEAFF
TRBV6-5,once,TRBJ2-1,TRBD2,TGTGCCAGCAGTTACTCGAGGCTAGCGGGGGCCAATGAGCAGTTCTTC,CASSYSRLAGANEQFF
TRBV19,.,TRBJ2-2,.,TGTGCCAGTAGTATAGACCTAGCGACGAACACCGGGGAGCTGTTTTTT,CASSIDLATNTGELFF
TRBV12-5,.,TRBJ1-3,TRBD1,TGTGCTAGTGGTTTGGGACAGGGGGATTCAGGAAACACCATATATTTT,CASGLGQGDSGNTIYF
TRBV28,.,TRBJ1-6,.,TGTGCCAGCAGGTCGGTGGAGTCACCCCTCCACTTT,CASRSVESPLHF
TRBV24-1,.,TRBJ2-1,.,TGTGCCACCAGTGATTTTGAACGACAGATCAATGAGCAGTTCTTC,CATSDFERQINEQFF
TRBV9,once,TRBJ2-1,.,TGTGCCAGCAGCGTGCTTCCCGCGGGGCGAGACAATGAGCAGTTCTTC,CASSVLPAGRDNEQFF
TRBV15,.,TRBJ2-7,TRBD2,TGTGCCACCAGCAGAGATTTAGGACTAGGCCACGAGCAGTACTTC,CATSRDLGLGHEQYF
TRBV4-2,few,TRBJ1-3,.,TGTGCCAGCAGCCAAGATCCCCTCGCGACAGCGACCTCTCGAAACACCATATATTTT,CASSQDPLATATSRNTIYF
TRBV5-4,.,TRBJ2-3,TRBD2,TGTGCCAGCAGCTTAGGGAGAGCGGGGCGGACAGATACGCAGTATTTT,CASSLGRAGRTDTQYF
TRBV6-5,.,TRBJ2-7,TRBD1,TGTGCCAGCACCAAACAGGGGACCTACGAGCAGTACTTC,CASTKQGTYEQYF
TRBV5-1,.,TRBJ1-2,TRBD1,TGCGCCAGCAGCTCCGGGACAGTTAACTATGGCTACACCTTC,CASSSGTVNYGYTF
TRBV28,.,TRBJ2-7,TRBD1,TGTGCCAGCAGGAGACAGGGGTCCAACGAGCAGTACTTC,CASRRQGSNEQYF
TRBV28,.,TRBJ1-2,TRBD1,TGTGCCAGCAACCAAATAGGACAGGTTGACGGCTACACCTTC,CASNQIGQVDGYTF
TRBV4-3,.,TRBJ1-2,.,TGCGCCAGCAGCCAAGTGGGGGGGGGCGCTGGCTATGGCTACACCTTC,CASSQVGGGAGYGYTF
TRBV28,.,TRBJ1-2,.,TGTGCCAGCAGTCCGCCGCAGGGCCGCTATGGCTACACCTTC,CASSPPQGRYGYTF
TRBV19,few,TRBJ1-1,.,TGTGCCAGTAGTAAACGCAGGGGCGGAAACACTGAAGCTTTCTTT,CASSKRRGGNTEAFF
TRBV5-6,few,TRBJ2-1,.,TGTGCCAGCAGCTTGGAGGCGGGGGCTCTCTACAATGAGCAGTTCTTC,CASSLEAGALYNEQFF
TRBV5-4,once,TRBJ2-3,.,TGTGCCAGCAGCTCGTCTGGGGGGGCGTCCGATACGCAGTATTTT,CASSSSGGASDTQYF
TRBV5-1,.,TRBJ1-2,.,TGCGCCAGCAGCTGGACCGGGGAGATAAACTATGGCTACACCTTC,CASSWTGEINYGYTF
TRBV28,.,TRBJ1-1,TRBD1,TGTGCCAGCAGTTTCGACAGGGGGAACACTGAAGCTTTCTTT,CASSFDRGNTEAFF
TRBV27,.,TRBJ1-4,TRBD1,TGTGCCAGCAGCCAAGGGACAGGGCCAACTAATGAAAAACTGTTTTTT,CASSQGTGPTNEKLFF
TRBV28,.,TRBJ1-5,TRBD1,TGTGCCAGCAGTCCCGTGGGACAGGGGGACCATAGCAATCAGCCCCAGCATTTT,CASSPVGQGDHSNQPQHF
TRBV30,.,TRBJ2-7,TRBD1,TGTGCCTGGGACCGGGACAGGCCCCACGAGCAGTACTTC,CAWDRDRPHEQYF
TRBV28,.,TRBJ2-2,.,TGTGCCTCCAGGGGACAGAACACCGGGGAGCTGTTTTTT,CASRGQNTGELFF